The present T cell receptor beta chain was sequenced within a study of tissue T cells after allogeneic stem cell transplantation. Study in general: Graft-versus-host disease patients received grafts, several unmodified and three CD34-selected to deplete T cells.

Adult allogeneic hematopoietic cell transplant recipients with steroid-refractory graft-versus-host disease were prospectively enrolled for research autopsy. This clone has just one count. Sequencing of TCRbeta CDR3 at survey depth gave sequences and template counts. Sequenced by immunoSEQ multiplex PCR; TCRdb stores in-frame clones only, minus some. The table lists over a thousand clones, about three fifths of them singletons, with 15% to 18% in the top ten. V was pared by 4 bases and J by 4 bases, with 14 bases between. Germline values: CDR1 LGHNA, CDR2 YSLEER. The CDR3 sequence is 14 residues long.

The chain links TRBV4-3 to TRBJ2-7; TRBD2 is a possible D gene (5 bases). This receptor was taken from an older male patient with steroid-refractory graft-versus-host disease after an allogeneic stem cell transplant. Some T cells may have originated in the graft donor. The starting material was stomach tissue, obtained at autopsy. CDR3 loop: CASSPSSGWYEQYF. As DNA, the CDR3 is TGCGCCAGCAGCCCGAGCTCGGGGTGGTACGAGCAGTACTTC.